The 19 T cell receptor beta chains given below trace back to one sample, sequenced in a study of cytomegalovirus exposure and HLA in healthy donors. The PCR was carried out with 60 Vbeta primers and 13 Jbeta primers. Generated by immunoSEQ multiplex PCR, the TCRdb table keeps only in-frame clones and is missing some. The sample includes 200,000 or so clones, approximately 80% of them seen just once. Sequenced: PBMCs. The receptors come from a man aged 40-50 years in good health and CMV-seronegative.

The J gene is TRBJ1-6, the V gene TRBV7-9, with 8 bases matching TRBD1. CDR3 length equals 16 residues. The germline gives CDR1 SEHNR, CDR2 FQNEAQ (reference sequence). Trimming removed 5 bases from V and 0 bases from J; junction bases left unmatched: 3. The CDR3 sequence is CASSPGQGSYNSPLHF. CDR3 bases: TGTGCCAGCAGCCCCGGACAGGGCTCCTATAATTCACCCCTCCACTTT. Full variable domain (outside the CDR3, taken from reference TRBV7-9 and TRBJ1-6): DTGVSQNPRHKITKRGQNVTFRCDPISEHNRLYWYRQTLGQGPEFLTYFQNEAQLEKSRLLSDRFSAERPKGSFSTLEIQRTEQGDSAMYLCASSPGQGSYNSPLHFGNGTRLTVT.

V gene TRBV29-1 combines with J gene TRBJ2-3; 15 bases map to TRBD2. This CDR3 comprises 19 residues. V dropped 0 bases and J dropped 6; count of bases not matched to a gene: 13. Germline V gene sequence: CDR1 SQVTM, CDR2 ANQGSEA. The CDR3 DNA follows: TGCAGCGTTGAAGATTGGACTAGCGGGGGGGAACCGGCCGTCGATACGCAGTATTTT. Its translation is CSVEDWTSGGEPAVDTQYF.

This clone was seen only once. This sequence joins TRBV5-8 and TRBJ1-4, with TRBD1 as a possible D gene (6 bases). The CDR3 totals 15 residues. From germline, CDR1 is SGHTS and CDR2 YDEGEE. The V end lost 1 base, the J end lost 7 bases, and 14 bases lay between the germline ends. CDR3 sequence reads: CASSLRGFLGEKLFF. For the CDR3, the DNA is TGTGCCAGCAGCTTGAGGGGGTTTCTTGGTGAAAAACTGTTTTTT.

The CDR3 DNA reads as TGTGCCAGCAGCTTTTACGGGACAGGGGCCGGAAACACCATATATTTT. As protein: CASSFYGTGAGNTIYF. The J gene is TRBJ1-3, the V gene TRBV7-9; 10 bases align to TRBD1. V lost 3 bases to trimming and J lost 4 bases; unmatched junction nucleotides: 6. Germline values: CDR1 SEHNR, CDR2 FQNEAQ (reference sequence). The CDR3 is 16 residues long.

The chain employs TRBV11-3 and TRBJ2-7, with D perhaps matching TRBD2 (6 bases). V lost 6 bases to trimming and J lost 5 bases, with 17 bases between them. Germline CDR1 and CDR2: SGHNT and YENEEA. The CDR3 has 14 amino acids. Here the CDR3 DNA reads TGTGCCAGCAGTTCTGCGACTAGTTTCAACGAGCAGTACTTC. Translating gives CASSSATSFNEQYF.

V is TRBV4-3 and J is TRBJ1-6; TRBD1 matches at 7 bases. Germline assignment: CDR1 LGHNA and CDR2 YSLEER. Germline trimming cut 3 bases from V and 6 bases from J; bases unmatched to any gene: 8. The CDR3 runs 16 residues. This CDR3 is CASSHLWTGLNSPLHF. The CDR3 DNA reads TGCGCCAGCAGCCACCTTTGGACAGGACTTAATTCACCCCTCCACTTT.

This chain joins TRBV12-5 and TRBJ1-5, with D maybe TRBD1 (6 bases). The length of the CDR3 is 15 residues. CDR1 and CDR2 from the germline V gene are LGHNT and FRNRAP. Trimming took 1 base from V and 5 from J, leaving 12 bases between them. CDR3 residues: CASGLGRQADQPQHF. For the CDR3, the DNA is TGTGCTAGTGGTTTGGGAAGACAGGCGGATCAGCCCCAGCATTTT.

CDR3 protein: CASRGVFDGANVLTF. CDR3 coding DNA: TGTGCCAGCAGAGGGGTCTTCGATGGGGCCAACGTCCTGACTTTC. The V call is TRBV28, the J call TRBJ2-6; TRBD1 is a possible D gene (5 bases). Germline values: CDR1 MDHEN, CDR2 SYDVKM. CDR3 length equals 15 residues. Trimming cost V 6 bases and J 3 bases, with 12 bases left between them. The full variable domain, its missing parts supplied by reference TRBV28 and TRBJ2-6, is DVKVTQSSRYLVKRTGEKVFLECVQDMDHENMFWYRQDPGLGLRLIYFSYDVKMKEKGDIPEGYSVSREKKERFSLILESASTNQTSMYLCASRGVFDGANVLTFGAGSRLTVL.

A remark on this clone: A read error may account for a junction end that differs from germline. Other DNA sequences in this sample translate to the same CDR3. The V and J genes are TRBV5-1 and TRBJ1-1; 7 positions agree with TRBD1. Germline CDR1 reads SGHRS; CDR2 reads YFSETQ. This CDR3 contains 16 residues. Here the CDR3 DNA reads TGCGCCAGCAGTTTGGGCAGGGGGAACCTGAACACTGAAGCTTTCTTT. Translating gives CASSLGRGNLNTEAFF.

The rearrangement uses TRBV19 and TRBJ2-7; 15 bases line up with TRBD2. The CDR3 loop spans 18 amino acids. Germline-derived CDR1 and CDR2 are LNHDA and SQIVND (reference sequence). V trimming: 1 base; J trimming: 4 bases; junction bases outside the gene matches: 8. Written as DNA, the CDR3 is TGTGCCAGTAGTATAGTTGGACTAGCGGGAGGGCCTGGTTACGAGCAGTACTTC. Residues: CASSIVGLAGGPGYEQYF.

The rearrangement uses TRBV18 and TRBJ2-6; 11 nucleotides line up with TRBD2. CDR3 length: 18 amino acids. The germline gives CDR1 KGHSH, CDR2 LQKENI. With 5 bases clipped from V and 0 bases from J, the junction kept 6 bases outside the gene matches. This chain's CDR3 is CASSSLAGALSGANVLTF. CDR3 DNA: TGTGCCAGCTCATCACTAGCGGGGGCCCTCTCTGGGGCCAACGTCCTGACTTTC.

This clone is a singleton in its sample. The V gene is TRBV4-1, the J gene TRBJ2-5, with a tentative D call TRBD1 (5 bases). Per germline, CDR1 MGHRA and CDR2 YSYEKL. There are 15 residues in the CDR3. The ends were cut back, 1 base at V and 0 bases at J, with 9 bases in the middle. Written as DNA, the CDR3 is TGCGCCAGCAGCCAAGGGACACGGAACCAAGAGACCCAGTACTTC. It encodes CASSQGTRNQETQYF.

This chain links TRBV5-1 with TRBJ2-5; unclear D gene. The V and J ends lost 4 bases and 2 bases respectively, with 9 bases between them. The germline gives CDR1 SGHRS, CDR2 YFSETQ. There are 13 residues in the CDR3. The CDR3 protein is CASSPTLQETQYF. As DNA, the CDR3 is TGCGCCAGCAGCCCGACACTTCAAGAGACCCAGTACTTC.

This chain connects TRBV2 to TRBJ1-2; D might be TRBD1 (6 bases). Germline CDR1 SNHLY, CDR2 FYNNEI. V was pared by 8 bases and J by 4 bases, with 14 bases between. The CDR3 spans 13 residues. CDR3 amino acids: CASYSDRSYGYTF. CDR3 DNA: TGTGCCAGCTATTCCGACAGGAGCTATGGCTACACCTTC.

The V gene is TRBV7-9, the J gene TRBJ2-7; TRBD2 might be the D (5 bases). Trimming removed 4 bases from V and 3 bases from J, with 10 bases in between. Germline assignment: CDR1 SEHNR and CDR2 FQNEAQ (reference sequence). CDR3 length equals 13 residues. Here the CDR3 reads CASSSPGYYEQYF. CDR3 coding DNA: TGTGCCAGCAGCTCTCCGGGGTACTACGAGCAGTACTTC.

The chain uses TRBV7-2 and TRBJ1-2; D is ambiguous. CDR1 is SGHTA, CDR2 FQGNSA, per germline. The V gene lost 1 base and the J gene lost 4 bases, with 4 bases spanning the gap. The CDR3 length is 12 residues. Here the CDR3 reads CASSLDGYGYTF. The CDR3 DNA is TGTGCCAGCAGCTTAGACGGCTATGGCTACACCTTC.

This clone was recorded a few times. The chain links TRBV12-5 to TRBJ2-7; D possibly corresponds to TRBD1 (5 bases). The CDR3 totals 14 residues. Looked up from germline, CDR1 is LGHNT and CDR2 is FRNRAP. V shed 5 bases and J shed 6 bases, with 17 bases lying between them. CDR3 nucleotides: TGTGCTAGTGGTCCCTTAGACAGCTTTACCGAGCAGTACTTC. The encoded protein is CASGPLDSFTEQYF.

This sequence joins TRBV7-3 and TRBJ2-2, with 8 nucleotides matching TRBD1. CDR3 size: 16 residues. The J segment lost 1 base and the V segment lost 6 bases, leaving 7 bases of the junction unmatched. Per the germline V gene, CDR1 is SGHTA and CDR2 is FQGTGA. As DNA, the CDR3 is TGTGCCAGCAGTAAAGGGGGGACAGGGAACACCGGGGAGCTGTTTTTT. Its translation is CASSKGGTGNTGELFF.

The V gene is TRBV19, the J gene TRBJ2-1, with TRBD2 identical over 12 bases. Germline CDR1 reads LNHDA; CDR2 reads SQIVND (reference sequence). The CDR3 sequence is 16 residues long. CDR3: CAPGLAGPPKGNEQFF. The CDR3 DNA reads TGTGCGCCGGGACTAGCGGGTCCTCCGAAAGGGAATGAGCAGTTCTTC.